The 27 T cell receptor beta chains below come from one sample, sequenced in a study of graft-versus-host responses after intestinal transplantation. Libraries were prepared by immunoSEQ multiplex PCR; TCRdb keeps only in-frame clonotypes and omits some of them. Here the sample spans some 43,000 clones, roughly 95% being singletons. The sequences come from PBMCs, collected approximately 360 days after intestinal transplant. The receptors derive from a human patient who received an intestinal transplant, so some T cells may come from the graft donor.

This clone was found once. The gene calls are TRBV27 and TRBJ2-5; 9 nucleotides align to TRBD2. The J call is doubtful: the DNA matches TRBJ2-7 better. The germline V gene encodes CDR1 MNHEY and CDR2 SMNVEV (reference sequence). The CDR3 has 15 amino acids. CDR3 nucleotide sequence: TGTGCCAGCAGAACCGCCCTAGCGGGGCCTTACGAGCAGTACTTC. This sequence encodes CASRTALAGPYEQYF.

The rearrangement joins TRBV7-9 to TRBJ2-2; D unclear. V was pared by 2 bases and J by 5 bases, with 3 bases between. Germline V CDR1 and CDR2: SEHNR, FQNEAQ (reference sequence). This CDR3 has 12 amino acids. CDR3 sequence (DNA): TGTGCCAGCAGCTTACGAACCGGGGAGCTGTTTTTT. It specifies CASSLRTGELFF. Full variable domain (remainder filled in from reference TRBV7-9 and TRBJ2-2): DTGVSQNPRHKITKRGQNVTFRCDPISEHNRLYWYRQTLGQGPEFLTYFQNEAQLEKSRLLSDRFSAERPKGSFSTLEIQRTEQGDSAMYLCASSLRTGELFFGEGSRLTVL.

The V gene is TRBV4-1, the J gene TRBJ1-4; weak D call: TRBD1 (6 bases). Trimming stripped 3 bases from V and 4 bases from J, with 9 bases between. The CDR3 is made up of 14 amino acids. Looked up from germline, CDR1 is MGHRA and CDR2 is YSYEKL. Here the CDR3 DNA reads TGCGCCAGCAGCCAGGACAGCCTTAATGAAAAACTGTTTTTT. This translates into CASSQDSLNEKLFF.

This clone was observed a single time. The chain uses TRBV27 and TRBJ1-1, with a tentative D call TRBD1 (6 bases). The germline gives CDR1 MNHEY, CDR2 SMNVEV (reference sequence). V was pared by 5 bases and J by 3 bases, with 10 bases between. There are 13 residues in the CDR3. The CDR3 sequence is CASSQDRDTEAFF. The CDR3 nucleotides read TGTGCCAGCAGTCAGGACAGAGACACTGAAGCTTTCTTT.

The rearrangement joins TRBV7-3 to TRBJ2-3, with D perhaps TRBD1 (6 bases). Germline V gene data show CDR1 as SGHTA and CDR2 as FQGTGA. V gave up 8 bases and J gave up 0 bases, with 15 bases separating them. The CDR3 is made up of 15 amino acids. Here the CDR3 reads CASGVVGGSTDTQYF. The DNA for the CDR3 is TGTGCCAGCGGGGTCGTAGGGGGAAGCACAGATACGCAGTATTTT.

This chain connects TRBV2 to TRBJ1-6, with D possibly matching TRBD1 (6 bases). CDR3 length: 15 residues. V shed 6 bases and J shed 7 bases, with 16 bases lying between them. CDR1 and CDR2 from the germline V gene are SNHLY and FYNNEI. CDR3 loop: CASSQGWRGNSPLHF. For the CDR3, the DNA is TGTGCCAGCAGCCAGGGTTGGAGGGGGAATTCACCCCTCCACTTT.

This clone was observed a single time. The chain joins TRBV18 to TRBJ1-5; TRBD1 is a possible D gene (6 bases). This CDR3 has 16 residues. V shed 1 base and J shed 7 bases, with 17 bases lying between them. Germline loops: CDR1 KGHSH, CDR2 LQKENI. This CDR3 reads CASSPRDIGRSQPQHF. CDR3 bases: TGTGCCAGCTCACCACGGGACATCGGAAGGAGCCAGCCCCAGCATTTT.

The chain uses TRBV18 and TRBJ1-6, with TRBD1 matching 12 bases. The CDR3 is 15 residues long. CDR1 is KGHSH, CDR2 LQKENI, per germline. The J segment lost 6 bases and the V segment lost 3 bases, leaving 0 bases of the junction unmatched. For the CDR3, the DNA is TGTGCCAGCTCACCGGGACAGGGGGCTAATTCACCCCTCCACTTT. Translating it yields CASSPGQGANSPLHF.

The V gene is TRBV4-1, the J gene TRBJ1-2, with 7 nucleotides matching TRBD1. CDR1 and CDR2 from the germline V gene are MGHRA and YSYEKL. The junction had 8 bases not matched to a gene; V was cut back by 5 bases and J by 2 bases. CDR3 length: 15 amino acids. The CDR3 region is CASSTPGQRNYGYTF. Here the CDR3 DNA reads TGCGCCAGCAGCACGCCGGGACAGCGGAACTATGGCTACACCTTC.

The V gene is TRBV9, the J gene TRBJ2-2, with TRBD1 as a possible D gene (6 bases). This CDR3 comprises 14 residues. CDR1 is SGDLS and CDR2 is YYNGEE in the germline V gene. Between the trimmed V and J ends, which lost 4 bases and 1 base, there was a span of 8 bases. CDR3 sequence reads: CASSPGQNTGELFF. The CDR3 bases are TGTGCCAGCAGCCCGGGACAGAACACCGGGGAGCTGTTTTTT.

The chain joins TRBV30 to TRBJ1-1; the D gene is possibly TRBD1 (6 bases). Trimming took 0 bases from V and 4 from J, leaving 12 bases between them. In germline, CDR1 is GTSNPN, CDR2 SVGIG (reference sequence). This CDR3 is 14 amino acids long. The CDR3 nucleotides read TGTGCCTGGAGTGTCCGTACAGGGACCACTGAAGCTTTCTTT. This gives the protein CAWSVRTGTTEAFF.

The genes are TRBV29-1 and TRBJ2-7, with a weak D call TRBD1 (6 bases). The V and J ends lost 0 bases and 3 bases respectively, with 12 bases between them. This CDR3 is 14 amino acids long. From germline, CDR1 is SQVTM and CDR2 ANQGSEA. The DNA of the CDR3 is TGCAGCGTTGAAGAGGGGACACCCGTCTACGAGCAGTACTTC. It translates to CSVEEGTPVYEQYF.

V usage is TRBV9 and J usage is TRBJ2-1; D possibly corresponds to TRBD1 (7 bases). V lost 4 bases and J 13 bases, leaving 18 bases between the germline ends. Germline assignment: CDR1 SGDLS and CDR2 YYNGEE. The CDR3 runs 13 residues. CDR3 in DNA: TGTGCCAGCAGCCCCCTCCGTGGAGGGGGCCAGTTCTTC. Translating gives CASSPLRGGGQFF.

This clone was detected a few times. One junction end disagrees with the germline gene, perhaps due to a read error. Other DNA sequences in this sample translate to the same CDR3. The J gene is TRBJ2-7, the V gene TRBV20-1; D call uncertain. Germline V lookup: CDR1 DFQATT, CDR2 SNEGSKA (reference sequence). This CDR3 has 11 residues. The DNA for the CDR3 is TGCAGTGCTGGAGACTCCTACGAGCAGTACTTC. This gives the protein CSAGDSYEQYF.

V and J are TRBV6-5 and TRBJ1-1; D uncertain. V dropped 2 bases and J dropped 1 base, with 11 bases sitting between them. In germline, CDR1 is MNHEY, CDR2 SVGAGI. CDR3 length equals 15 residues. The CDR3 bases are TGTGCCAGCAGTTACCAATGGGGTAAGAACACTGAAGCTTTCTTT. Residues: CASSYQWGKNTEAFF.

The gene calls are TRBV2 and TRBJ2-2; D remains unclear. CDR1 is SNHLY and CDR2 is FYNNEI in the germline V gene. The CDR3 has 13 residues. Between the trimmed V and J ends, which lost 4 bases and 8 bases, there was a span of 11 bases. The CDR3 is CASSVSRMGELFF. CDR3 sequence (DNA): TGTGCCAGCAGTGTGTCTCGGATGGGGGAGCTGTTTTTT.

The chain joins TRBV11-3 to TRBJ1-4; no definite D call. Germline V gene lookup returns CDR1 SGHNT and CDR2 YENEEA. V lost 5 bases and J 7 bases, leaving 14 bases between the germline ends. The CDR3 runs 14 residues. The CDR3 nucleotides are TGTGCCAGCAGCCTCCTCTTAGGTAGTGAAAAACTGTTTTTT. Its protein is CASSLLLGSEKLFF.

This rearrangement joins TRBV5-6 to TRBJ1-2, with 9 bases that match TRBD1. Germline CDR1 reads SGHDT; CDR2 reads YYEEEE. This CDR3 comprises 18 residues. V dropped 8 bases and J dropped 4; count of bases not matched to a gene: 21. This chain's CDR3 is CASHSGTGLPLTGYGYTF. The CDR3 DNA follows: TGTGCCAGTCACTCGGGGACAGGGCTCCCCTTAACAGGCTATGGCTACACCTTC.

The J gene is TRBJ2-7, the V gene TRBV6-1; D remains ambiguous. The CDR3 has 13 residues. Germline CDR1 reads MNHNS; CDR2 reads SASEGT. V was clipped by 2 bases and J by 3 bases, with 8 bases between them. The CDR3 spells CASSEYADYEQYF. Written as DNA, the CDR3 is TGTGCCAGCAGTGAATACGCAGACTACGAGCAGTACTTC.

The DNA of the CDR3 is TGTGCCAGCAGTTTTACGGCAAACTATGGCTACACCTTC. Translation gives CASSFTANYGYTF. The genes are TRBV28 and TRBJ1-2; no definite D call. The germline V and J ends were trimmed by 3 bases and 2 bases, with 7 bases remaining between them. Germline assignment: CDR1 MDHEN and CDR2 SYDVKM. This CDR3 comprises 13 residues.

The V gene is TRBV11-1, the J gene TRBJ2-5; TRBD2 might be the D (6 bases). Trimming took 2 bases from V and 3 from J, leaving 13 bases between them. From germline, CDR1 is SGHAT and CDR2 FQDESV (reference sequence). This CDR3 contains 15 residues. CDR3 bases: TGTGCCAGCAGCTTAAATCTTCGGGGGAAAGAGACCCAGTACTTC. Amino acids: CASSLNLRGKETQYF.

V is TRBV28 and J is TRBJ1-1; D unresolved. Looked up from germline, CDR1 is MDHEN and CDR2 is SYDVKM. This CDR3 region has 14 residues. The V gene lost 3 bases and the J gene lost 0 bases, with 8 bases spanning the gap. In DNA, the CDR3 is TGTGCCAGCAGTTTTGGGTCTATGAACACTGAAGCTTTCTTT. Its translation: CASSFGSMNTEAFF.

The chain recombines TRBV4-2 with TRBJ2-5, with D perhaps assigned TRBD1 or TRBD2 (5 bases each). In germline, CDR1 is LGHNA, CDR2 YNFKEQ. Trimming took off 5 bases at V and 3 bases at J, with 10 bases between the two ends. The CDR3 spans 13 residues. The CDR3 reads CASSNRGEETQYF. Here the CDR3 DNA reads TGTGCCAGCAGCAACAGAGGGGAAGAGACCCAGTACTTC.

The chain combines TRBV2 with TRBJ1-2, with 9 bases matching TRBD1. The CDR3 has 15 amino acids. Trimming cost V 4 bases and J 8 bases; bases outside gene matches: 11. CDR1 and CDR2 (germline): SNHLY, FYNNEI. CDR3 amino acids: CASSAAGTGTGGYTF. The DNA of the CDR3 is TGTGCCAGCAGTGCGGCGGGGACAGGGACAGGCGGCTACACCTTC.

CDR3 nucleotide sequence: TGTGCCAGCAGCTCAACGGGCTACACAGATACGCAGTATTTT. This encodes CASSSTGYTDTQYF. The chain uses TRBV13 and TRBJ2-3; D remains ambiguous. V lost 4 bases, J lost 2 bases, and 10 bases lay in between. Germline CDR1 PRHDT, CDR2 FYEKMQ (reference sequence). This CDR3 is built from 14 residues.

J is TRBJ2-1 and V is TRBV30; no definite D call. The CDR3 is 12 amino acids. Germline V gives CDR1 GTSNPN, CDR2 SVGIG (reference sequence). Between the trimmed V and J ends, which lost 0 bases and 4 bases, there was a span of 4 bases. CDR3 sequence reads: CAWSVRYNEQFF. For the CDR3, the DNA is TGTGCCTGGAGTGTACGTTACAATGAGCAGTTCTTC.

J is TRBJ2-5 and V is TRBV5-4; 7 bases are a match to TRBD2. The CDR3 sequence is 14 residues long. Germline CDR1 reads SGHNT; CDR2 reads YYREEE (reference sequence). V shed 0 bases, J shed 1 base, and the junction held 0 bases outside the gene matches. The CDR3 reads CASSLAGGQETQYF. The CDR3 DNA reads as TGTGCCAGCAGCTTGGCGGGAGGCCAAGAGACCCAGTACTTC.